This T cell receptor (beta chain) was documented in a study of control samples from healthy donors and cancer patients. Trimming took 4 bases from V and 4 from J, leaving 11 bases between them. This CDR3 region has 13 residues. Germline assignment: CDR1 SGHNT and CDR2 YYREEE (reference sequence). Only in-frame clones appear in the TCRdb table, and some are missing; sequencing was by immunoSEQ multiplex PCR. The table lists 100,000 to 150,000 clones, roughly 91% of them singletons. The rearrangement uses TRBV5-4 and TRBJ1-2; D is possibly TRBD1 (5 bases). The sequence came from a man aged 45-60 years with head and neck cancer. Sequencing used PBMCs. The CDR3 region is CASSPDRSYGYTF. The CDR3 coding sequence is TGTGCCAGCAGCCCAGACAGATCCTATGGCTACACCTTC.